Listed below are T cell receptor beta chains from one sample, sequenced in a study of human T cells and chemical hapten exposure. TCRdb reanalysed the RACE reads using MiXCR and keeps one entry per CDR3 protein. The repertoire consists of 70,000 to 80,000 distinct CDR3 sequences, with 32% occurring once and the leading ten covering about 8.1%. The sample here was whole blood, taken in connection with sensitization to the hapten diphenylcyclopropenone (DPC). The receptors were gathered from a man between 40 and 49 years old with alopecia areata. Some clones in this sample may be carry-over from other donors' samples. Both conserved end residues are part of each CDR3. The D gene is left open where the match is weak. Only part of the rows carry a size: once, few, many, or a class if the clone is expanded.

NA	TRBJ1-3	NA	15	TRBV3-1	TGTGCCAGCAGCCAGTGGACAAGCTCTGGAAACACCATATATTTT	CASSQWTSSGNTIYF
NA	TRBJ2-3	TRBD2	17	TRBV11-2	TGTGCCAGCAGCTTACACCACCTAGCGGGTTACACAGATACGCAGTATTTT	CASSLHHLAGYTDTQYF
NA	TRBJ2-1	TRBD1	14	TRBV20-1	TGCAGTGCAGGACAGGGTCCGGCTTACAATGAGCAGTTCTTC	CSAGQGPAYNEQFF
NA	TRBJ1-1	NA	14	TRBV6-5	TGTGCCAGCAGTTATATTGGGGGGGCCACTGAAGCTTTCTTT	CASSYIGGATEAFF
few	TRBJ2-3	TRBD1	15	TRBV12-3/TRBV12-4	TGTGCCAGCAGTCCGGGACAGGGGGCCACAGATACGCAGTATTTT	CASSPGQGATDTQYF
few	TRBJ2-5	TRBD2	16	TRBV19	TGTGCCAGTAGTATCGGGAGCGGGAGCTCTTTCGAGACCCAGTACTTC	CASSIGSGSSFETQYF
NA	TRBJ2-5	NA	11	TRBV25-1	TGTGCCAGCGGCGTCGGTGAGACCCAGTACTTC	CASGVGETQYF
few	TRBJ2-2	NA	18	TRBV24-1	TGTGCCACCAGTGATTTACAACCGGGACCTGCTGGCACCGGGGAGCTGTTTTTT	CATSDLQPGPAGTGELFF
few	TRBJ2-3	NA	14	TRBV6-2/TRBV6-3	TGTGCCAGCAGAGACAGCCCCTCCACAGATACGCAGTATTTT	CASRDSPSTDTQYF
NA	TRBJ2-7	TRBD1	16	TRBV7-2	TGTGCCAGCAGCGTAACGCGGACAGGGGCAAGGAACGAGCAGTACTTC	CASSVTRTGARNEQYF
NA	TRBJ2-7	NA	14	TRBV20-1	TGCAGTGCTAGACCGATTGGTACCTCCTACGAGCAGTACTTC	CSARPIGTSYEQYF
few	TRBJ2-7	NA	12	TRBV6-2/TRBV6-3	TGTGCCAGCAGCCACGGGGCCTACGAGCAGTACTTC	CASSHGAYEQYF
few	TRBJ1-1	NA	12	TRBV20-1	TGCAGTGCTAGAGAACAGTTAGGTGAAGCTTTCTTT	CSAREQLGEAFF
NA	TRBJ2-1	TRBD1	13	TRBV28	TGTGCCAGCAGTTTCTTCGGACAGGGTGAGCAGTTCTTC	CASSFFGQGEQFF
few	TRBJ2-7	TRBD2	14	TRBV6-2/TRBV6-3	TGTGCCAGCAGTTACGGACTAGAGTCCTACGAGCAGTACTTC	CASSYGLESYEQYF
few	TRBJ2-2	NA	15	TRBV9	TGTGCCAGCAGCGTAGCGCCTGCTAATACCGGGGAGCTGTTTTTT	CASSVAPANTGELFF
NA	TRBJ1-1	NA	13	TRBV10-1	TGCGCCAGCAGCGTAGACCGACACACTGAAGCTTTCTTT	CASSVDRHTEAFF
few	TRBJ2-4	NA	14	TRBV20-1	TGCAGTGCTAGAGATCCTATCAGGAGGGACATTCAGTACTTC	CSARDPIRRDIQYF
NA	TRBJ2-7	NA	12	TRBV2	TGTGCCAGCAGTGAAGCGGGTCGCGAGCAGTACTTC	CASSEAGREQYF
once	TRBJ2-2	TRBD1	16	TRBV7-9	TGTGCCAGCAGCTCCCGGGACAGGGGCGGTTCCGGGGAGCTGTTTTTT	CASSSRDRGGSGELFF
few	TRBJ2-1	NA	13	TRBV6-2/TRBV6-3	TGTGCCGCCCAACGTGGCGGGTCCACTGAGCAGTTCTTC	CAAQRGGSTEQFF
NA	TRBJ2-1	TRBD2	16	TRBV10-1	TGCGCCAGCAGTGAGGATCCTAGCGGGGCTAACAATGAGCAGTTCTTC	CASSEDPSGANNEQFF
NA	TRBJ1-4	NA	16	TRBV9	TGTGCCAGCAGCAGAGGACGGTCCCCCGTCGAAGAAAAACTGTTTTTT	CASSRGRSPVEEKLFF
few	TRBJ2-2	NA	16	TRBV10-3	TGTGCCATCAGTCCTGCTCGTAGAAAGAACACCGGGGAGCTGTTTTTT	CAISPARRKNTGELFF
NA	TRBJ2-1	TRBD2	15	TRBV6-4	TGTGCCAGCAGTATAGCGGGAGGGTCCTACAATGAGCAGTTCTTC	CASSIAGGSYNEQFF
once	TRBJ2-3	NA	11	TRBV12-3/TRBV12-4	TGTGCCAGCAGTCTATCAGATACGCAGTATTTT	CASSLSDTQYF